This T cell receptor beta chain was documented in a study of blood T cell repertoires in COVID-19. This CDR3 has 15 residues. In germline, CDR1 is SGHDT, CDR2 YYEEEE. The ends lost 4 bases at V and 2 bases at J; junction bases unmatched: 8. In the source study's methods: Estimation of nucleated cell counts relied on the amplification of reference gene primers. Clones were sequenced by immunoSEQ multiplex PCR, and TCRdb holds only the in-frame ones, with some missing. Clone size and the V and J calls come from that table; the DNA yielded D and trimming. Counted here are some 49,000 clones, around 86% occurring once; the ten biggest clones make up around 24%.

The gene calls are TRBV5-6 and TRBJ2-7, with 8 bases lining up with TRBD2. Sequenced sample: peripheral blood. The sequence derives from a woman aged 80 or older with COVID-19, enrolled during active disease. CDR3 nucleotide sequence: TGTGCCAGCAGCAAGCCGGGACTAGGCGCCTACGAGCAGTACTTC. Its protein is CASSKPGLGAYEQYF. The full variable domain, its missing parts supplied by reference TRBV5-6 and TRBJ2-7, is DAGVTQSPTHLIKTRGQQVTLRCSPKSGHDTVSWYQQALGQGPQFIFQYYEEEERQRGNFPDRFSGHQFPNYSSELNVNALLLGDSALYLCASSKPGLGAYEQYFGPGTRLTVT.